The subject of this entry is one T cell receptor (beta chain). There are a few counts of this clone. Its antigen target is currently unknown. Qualities for individual bases were not recorded, and no much larger clone is one base off. The CDR3 starts with the cysteine, ends with the phenylalanine, and has 15 residues. CDR3 DNA is the only sequence kept; it has 45 bases, read in frame from the first base. These data are taken from a study of cytomegalovirus exposure and HLA in healthy donors (dated 2017 in TCRdb). Regarding the complete study: According to an earlier analysis of several hundred of the donors, some 170 million T cells yielded 117 million unique TCR beta sequences and about 300 Gb of sequence data. Of the approximately 400 genotyped donors, 70% to 90% were placed in the genetic ancestry cluster associated with self-reported Caucasian donors. In an earlier analysis of 587 of the donors, high-throughput TCR beta sequencing was used to judge whether each TCR beta V gene segment behaved as functional or pseudogenic. Four to six DR-DQ haplotypes were handled as single units for association and clustering, since linkage in the cohort was strong. Donor age, sex, ethnicity and CMV serostatus were compiled together with the repertoire data. The number of typed donors differed by locus: 629-630 for A, B, C, DRB1 and DQB1; approximately 520 for DQA1; approximately 600 for DPA1; and about 450 for DPB1. The study was designed to test whether signatures of past pathogen exposure could be identified by cataloging public T cell receptors. A later analysis re-analyzed previously published TCR beta repertoires from approximately 670 donors and added high-resolution HLA genotyping to study TCR occurrence patterns. In a later genetic analysis, genome-wide SNP genotypes for about three fifths of the roughly 670 donors were used, and that subset was treated as a discovery cohort. Rather than using new phenotypic data, the later analysis identified candidate immune exposures from TCR beta sequences and from how often those sequences occurred across donors. Every repertoire in the discovery cohort had been generated on one and the same sequencing platform. The study used immunosequencing to profile the T cell repertoires of approximately 650 subjects and linked those repertoires to cytomegalovirus serostatus. Besides the first cohort of 500 to 700 subjects, a separate validation cohort made up of roughly 120 different subjects was used. HLA typing covered class I and class II loci at four-digit resolution. Roughly 300 gigabases of sequencing data and approximately 84 million unique TCR sequences were included in an early release covering 550 to 800 HLA-typed donors. To predict cytomegalovirus infection status, the study brought together high-throughput TCR immunosequencing, statistical association of individual TCRs with disease status, and machine learning. Across some 400 genotyped donors of the cohort, an average of about 240,000 unique TCR beta nucleotide sequences per donor were sequenced, and roughly 17% of those sequences were non-productive.

The cohort was made up of several hundred healthy bone marrow donors. At the time of sampling, every cohort member was nominally healthy, though immune exposures that went unrecorded were likely present. The donor was CMV seronegative and belonged to the group of over 350 seronegative cohort members. A peripheral blood sample was provided by each donor, and peripheral blood mononuclear cells were used for TCR beta sequencing. Genomic DNA was extracted from the blood cell samples with the Qiagen DNeasy Blood Extraction Kit. The library was obtained by the immunoSEQ multiplex PCR assay. For the multiplex PCR, a mixture combining 60 forward primers for TCR Vbeta segments and 13 reverse primers for TCR Jbeta segments was used. Amplification of the CDR3 region of rearranged TCR beta genes was performed with a multiplex PCR assay on genomic DNA. The Illumina HiSeq System was used to sequence the amplified TCR beta libraries as 87-base-pair reads. The study's own analysis went as follows. A later analysis tallied some 79 million unique TCR beta chains across the 666 repertoires, and about 10 million of those chains were shared by two or more donors. A nearest-neighbor algorithm error-corrected the raw reads and collapsed the reads into unique sequences, merging closely related sequences to remove PCR and sequencing errors. V, D and J gene segments were assigned by aligning CDR3 sequences to IMGT reference sequences. For a sequence to be retained, a match of at least six nucleotides was required to both a V gene segment and a J gene segment. A rearrangement counted as productive if the CDR3 had no stop codons and remained in frame with V and J, and every other rearrangement counted as non-productive. CDR3 was defined according to IMGT convention as the region running from the second conserved V-encoded cysteine to the conserved J-encoded phenylalanine. In an earlier analysis of around 600 of the donors, sequences lacking an unambiguous match to a single V gene segment were excluded. An earlier analysis of 500 to 700 of the donors classified V segments as functional when productive rearrangements were above 56.7% and as segregating when the standard deviation between donors was above 5%. To diagnose cytomegalovirus status from the catalog of TCR beta chain sequences, a statistical classification framework was built. A later analysis assigned V and J genes by comparing TCR nucleotide sequences with IMGT/GENE-DB human TR gene sequences. A later analysis assigned CDR3 sequences and most-parsimonious VDJ recombination scenarios with the TCRdist pipeline. In a later analysis, each TCR beta chain was defined by its CDR3 amino acid sequence together with its V-gene family, and reads lacking a unique V-gene family were excluded. As a way to deal with suspected cross-contamination and a sequencing artifact, a later analysis dropped more than 500 nucleotide sequences that were highly shared and had low generation probability. A later analysis calculated a clonal expansion index for each public chain from normalized within-repertoire ranks of inferred template counts. In a later analysis, generation probabilities were computed with a VDJ recombination model fitted to out-of-frame rearrangements, and the resulting probabilities were checked against IGoR. Hypergeometric tests were used in a later analysis to score TCR-TCR, TCR-HLA and TCR-CMV co-occurrence, with a repertoire-size bias correction applied to the TCR pairs. To estimate false discovery rates, a later analysis permuted the HLA or CMV assignments 20 times. In a later analysis, co-occurring TCRs were grouped using DBSCAN, and TCRdist sequence similarity was added for clustering within HLA-allele-positive subsets. Co-occurrence clustering excluded repertoires with fewer than 30,000 or more than 120,000 public chains, plus five with anomalous nucleotide sharing. TCRdb obtained this table from immuneACCESS and retained in-frame rearrangements with V and J assigned. These tables miss some clones; where compared with another copy, unresolved V genes account for less than half of the shortfall, and the remainder is unexplained. That table gives V, J and clone size, and the DNA gave D and trimming. The sample table shows around 190,000 clones, and about 83% are seen once. The top ten hold about 3.1% of the sample.

Overall study results and their limits: Compared with the approximately 670-donor mean, donors in an Asian-associated ancestry cluster had fewer N-insertions in productive TCRs, according to a later genetic analysis. Presence/absence analyses assumed roughly uniform sequencing depth across donors, an assumption that may not hold. In an earlier analysis of 450 to 750 of the donors, most TCR beta V segments appeared in productive rearrangements about 87% or about 30% of the time, broadly matching IMGT annotations. The sequencing pipeline was judged likely to have produced a cluster of highly shared sequence variants as a technical artifact. A further reported finding was that TCR beta sequences accurately predicted the HLA-A and HLA-B alleles for most subjects in the first cohort. According to a later analysis, parvovirus B19, influenza, CMV and Epstein-Barr virus appeared linked to several top co-occurrence clusters. In a later analysis, most CMV-associated TCR beta chains were found to appear HLA-restricted, with HLA associations seemingly driven largely by CMV exposure. Assigning TCR associations to individual alleles was difficult when HLA alleles, especially DR and DQ, strongly co-occurred. Most TCR sequences were seen in very few donors, while some public TCRs were found in many individuals. In a later genetic analysis, a missense DCLRE1C variant was associated with V-gene and J-gene trimming of TCR beta chains, and the association was replicated in an independent cohort. Correlated functional status among segregating V segments might be attributable to linkage disequilibrium, but an unknown experimental factor could not be ruled out. Because counts were too low, 15 or so rarely observed V segments, including chromosome 9 orphons, were excluded from the earlier analysis of several hundred of the donors. Because HLA typing was unavailable for some donors at each locus, only the typed subset was used in association tests. The 87-base-pair reads could not distinguish some IMGT-functional V segments, including TRBV6-2 and TRBV6-3, so those segments were excluded. In a later analysis, TCR association rates were found to vary across HLA loci, with the most associated TCRs seen for DRB1 alleles and the fewest for HLA-C alleles. For the cohort, immune exposure information was limited to CMV serostatus. A few of the identified cytomegalovirus-associated TCR beta chains were confirmed in vitro to be specific for cytomegalovirus antigens. In this cohort, only TCR beta chains were sequenced, and detectable features were limited by the absence of alpha or paired-chain data. According to the authors, the approach could potentially be generalized to other disease states and immunological phenotypes. Compared with equally common non-associated chains, HLA-associated TCR beta chains in a later analysis were more clonally expanded and had lower generation probabilities. A total of 150 to 200 TCR beta chains were listed by the study as associated with cytomegalovirus. Cytomegalovirus status was reported to be diagnosed by the classifier with high specificity and sensitivity in both the original and validation cohorts. At a false discovery rate of 0.05, a later analysis linked 16,951 TCR beta sequences to specific HLA alleles.

This receptor was obtained from a female donor in good health and CMV-seronegative. The sequence is built from TRBV21-1 and TRBJ2-7; the listed D gene, TRBD1, was not tested against the DNA. TRBV21-1 represents a pseudogene. Sequencing used PBMCs. DNA sequence: TGTGCCAGCAGCTCTCGGGACAGGGAAACCTACGAGCAGTACTTC. Its protein product is CASSSRDRETYEQYF.